The clone carrying this T cell receptor (beta chain) was seen more than once but under ten times. The CDR3 is 11 amino acids. V was clipped by 3 bases and J by 3 bases, with 3 bases between them. This record belongs to a study of blood T cell repertoires in COVID-19. Whole-study context: The cDNA or gDNA used as material had been derived from T cells, B-cell-depleted T cells, or PBMCs.

Patients from Seattle were sampled longitudinally, starting during active infection. In the authors' workflow: Estimates of nucleated cell counts were drawn from the amplification of reference gene primers. Sequenced by immunoSEQ multiplex PCR; TCRdb stores in-frame clones only, minus some. V and J calls and clone size come straight from that table; D and trimming were deduced from the DNA. The sample lists some 520,000 clones; about 91% were seen once. Sequencing input: peripheral blood. The V and J genes are TRBV12-3 or TRBV12-4 and TRBJ2-7; D unclear. The origin of this receptor is a man between 18 and 35 years old with COVID-19, enrolled during active disease. Written as DNA, the CDR3 is TGTGCCAGCAGTTTCGGCTACGAGCAGTACTTC. Translating it yields CASSFGYEQYF.